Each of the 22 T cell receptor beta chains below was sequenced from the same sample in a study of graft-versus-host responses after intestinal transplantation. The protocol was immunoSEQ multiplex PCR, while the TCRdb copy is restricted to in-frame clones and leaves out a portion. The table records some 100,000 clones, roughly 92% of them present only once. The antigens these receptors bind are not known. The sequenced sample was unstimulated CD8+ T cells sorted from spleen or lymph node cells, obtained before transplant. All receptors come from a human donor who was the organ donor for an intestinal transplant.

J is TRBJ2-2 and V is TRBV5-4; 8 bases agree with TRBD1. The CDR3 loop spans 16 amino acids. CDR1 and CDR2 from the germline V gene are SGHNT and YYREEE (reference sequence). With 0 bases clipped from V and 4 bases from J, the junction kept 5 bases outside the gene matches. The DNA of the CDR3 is TGTGCCAGCAGCTTGGGTACAGGGGGGTCCACCGGGGAGCTGTTTTTT. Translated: CASSLGTGGSTGELFF.

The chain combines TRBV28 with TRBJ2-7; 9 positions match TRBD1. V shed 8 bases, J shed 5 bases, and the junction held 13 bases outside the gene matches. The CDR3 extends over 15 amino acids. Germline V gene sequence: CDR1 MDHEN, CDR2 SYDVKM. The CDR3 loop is CASLTLGTGTNEQYF. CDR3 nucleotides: TGTGCCAGCCTGACCTTGGGGACAGGGACCAACGAGCAGTACTTC.

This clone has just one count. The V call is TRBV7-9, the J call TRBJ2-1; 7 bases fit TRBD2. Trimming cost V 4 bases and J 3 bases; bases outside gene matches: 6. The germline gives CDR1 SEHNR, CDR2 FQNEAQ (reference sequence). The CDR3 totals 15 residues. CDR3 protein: CASSSRETRYNEQFF. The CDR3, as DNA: TGTGCCAGCAGCTCGCGGGAGACCCGCTACAATGAGCAGTTCTTC. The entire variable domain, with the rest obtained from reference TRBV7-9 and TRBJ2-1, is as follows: DTGVSQNPRHKITKRGQNVTFRCDPISEHNRLYWYRQTLGQGPEFLTYFQNEAQLEKSRLLSDRFSAERPKGSFSTLEIQRTEQGDSAMYLCASSSRETRYNEQFFGPGTRLTVL.

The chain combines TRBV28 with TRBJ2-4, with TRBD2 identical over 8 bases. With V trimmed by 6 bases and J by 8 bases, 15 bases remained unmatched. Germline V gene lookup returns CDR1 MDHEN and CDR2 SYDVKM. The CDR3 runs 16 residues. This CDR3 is CASSRRTSSASDIQYF. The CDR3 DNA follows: TGTGCCAGCAGCCGAAGGACTAGCTCCGCGTCGGACATTCAGTACTTC.

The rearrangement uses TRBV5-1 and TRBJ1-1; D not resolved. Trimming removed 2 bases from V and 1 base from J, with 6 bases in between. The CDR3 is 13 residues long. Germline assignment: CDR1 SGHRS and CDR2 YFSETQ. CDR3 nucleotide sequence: TGCGCCAGCAGCTTAACCGGGAACACTGAAGCTTTCTTT. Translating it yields CASSLTGNTEAFF.

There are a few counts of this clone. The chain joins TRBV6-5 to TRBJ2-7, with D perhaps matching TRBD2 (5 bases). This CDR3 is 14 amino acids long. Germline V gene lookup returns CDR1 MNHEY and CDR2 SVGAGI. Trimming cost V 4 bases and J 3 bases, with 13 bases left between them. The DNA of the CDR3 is TGTGCCAGCAGTTTAGGCGGGTTGATCTACGAGCAGTACTTC. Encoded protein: CASSLGGLIYEQYF.

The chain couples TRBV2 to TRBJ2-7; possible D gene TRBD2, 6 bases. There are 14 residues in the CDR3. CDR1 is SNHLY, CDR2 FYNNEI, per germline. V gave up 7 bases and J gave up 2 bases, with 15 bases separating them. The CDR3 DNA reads TGTGCCAGCACGCCGGCAGGCGGGACCTACGAGCAGTACTTC. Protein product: CASTPAGGTYEQYF.

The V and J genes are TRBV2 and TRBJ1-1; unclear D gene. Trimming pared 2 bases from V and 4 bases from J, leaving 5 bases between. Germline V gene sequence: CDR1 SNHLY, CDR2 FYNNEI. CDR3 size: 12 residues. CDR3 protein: CASSEQATEAFF. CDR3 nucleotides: TGTGCCAGCAGTGAACAGGCCACTGAAGCTTTCTTT.

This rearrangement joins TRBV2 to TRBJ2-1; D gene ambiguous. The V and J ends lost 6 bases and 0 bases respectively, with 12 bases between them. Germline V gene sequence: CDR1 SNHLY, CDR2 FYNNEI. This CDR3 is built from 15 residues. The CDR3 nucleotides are TGTGCCAGCAGGAACGACTGGAGCTCCTACAATGAGCAGTTCTTC. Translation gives CASRNDWSSYNEQFF.

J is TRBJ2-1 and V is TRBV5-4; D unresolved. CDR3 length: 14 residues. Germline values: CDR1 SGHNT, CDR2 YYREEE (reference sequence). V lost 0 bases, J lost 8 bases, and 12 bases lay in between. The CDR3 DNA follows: TGTGCCAGCAGCTTGGGGGCTATCTCCTATGAGCAGTTCTTC. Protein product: CASSLGAISYEQFF.

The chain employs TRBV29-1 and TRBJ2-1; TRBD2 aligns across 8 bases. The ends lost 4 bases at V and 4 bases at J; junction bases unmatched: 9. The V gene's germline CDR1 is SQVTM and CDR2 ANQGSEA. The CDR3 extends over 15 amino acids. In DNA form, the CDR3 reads TGCAGCGTTGTGGCAAGCGGGAGTTCGTACAATGAGCAGTTCTTC. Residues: CSVVASGSSYNEQFF.

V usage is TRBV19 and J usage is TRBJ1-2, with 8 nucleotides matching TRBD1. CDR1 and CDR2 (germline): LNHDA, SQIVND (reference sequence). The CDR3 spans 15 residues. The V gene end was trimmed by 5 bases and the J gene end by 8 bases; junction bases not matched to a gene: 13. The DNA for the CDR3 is TGTGCCAGTAGTGTCCCCCGACAGGGGTCAGGGGGCTACACCTTC. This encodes CASSVPRQGSGGYTF.

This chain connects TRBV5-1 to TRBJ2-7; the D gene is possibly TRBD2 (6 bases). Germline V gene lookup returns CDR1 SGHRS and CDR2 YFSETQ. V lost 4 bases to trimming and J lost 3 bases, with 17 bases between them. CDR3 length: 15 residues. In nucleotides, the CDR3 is TGCGCCAGCAGCCCGGAGGGGTATGGGGGCTACGAGCAGTACTTC. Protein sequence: CASSPEGYGGYEQYF.

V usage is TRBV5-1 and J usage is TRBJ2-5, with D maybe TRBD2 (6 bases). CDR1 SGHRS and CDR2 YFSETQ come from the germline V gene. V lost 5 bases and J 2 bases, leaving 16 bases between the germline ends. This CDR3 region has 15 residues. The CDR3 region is CASSSYSGVQETQYF. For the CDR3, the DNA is TGCGCCAGCAGTTCTTATAGCGGAGTGCAAGAGACCCAGTACTTC.

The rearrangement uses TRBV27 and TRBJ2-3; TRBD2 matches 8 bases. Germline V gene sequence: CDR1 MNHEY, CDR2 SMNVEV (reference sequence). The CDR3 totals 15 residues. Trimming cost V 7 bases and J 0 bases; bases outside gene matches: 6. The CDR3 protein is CASTRGGSSTDTQYF. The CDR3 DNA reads TGTGCCAGCACCCGGGGGGGGTCTAGCACAGATACGCAGTATTTT.

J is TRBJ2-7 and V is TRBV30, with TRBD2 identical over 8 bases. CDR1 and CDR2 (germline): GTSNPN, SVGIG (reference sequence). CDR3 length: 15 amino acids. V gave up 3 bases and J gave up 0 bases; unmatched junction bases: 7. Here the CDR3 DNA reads TGTGCCTGGAGGGGGGGTAGCGGGGACTCCTACGAGCAGTACTTC. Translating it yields CAWRGGSGDSYEQYF.

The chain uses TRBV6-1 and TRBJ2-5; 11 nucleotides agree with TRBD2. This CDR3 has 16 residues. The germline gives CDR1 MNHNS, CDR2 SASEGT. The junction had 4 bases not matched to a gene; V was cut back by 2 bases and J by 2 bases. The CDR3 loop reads CASSEMGLAVQETQYF. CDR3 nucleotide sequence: TGTGCCAGCAGTGAAATGGGACTAGCGGTACAAGAGACCCAGTACTTC.

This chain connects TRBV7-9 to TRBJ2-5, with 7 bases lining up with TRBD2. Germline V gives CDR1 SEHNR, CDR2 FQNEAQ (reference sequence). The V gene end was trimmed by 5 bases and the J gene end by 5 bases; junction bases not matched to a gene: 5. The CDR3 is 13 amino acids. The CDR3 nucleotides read TGTGCCAGCAGCATCGGGGGGTTTGAGACCCAGTACTTC. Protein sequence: CASSIGGFETQYF.

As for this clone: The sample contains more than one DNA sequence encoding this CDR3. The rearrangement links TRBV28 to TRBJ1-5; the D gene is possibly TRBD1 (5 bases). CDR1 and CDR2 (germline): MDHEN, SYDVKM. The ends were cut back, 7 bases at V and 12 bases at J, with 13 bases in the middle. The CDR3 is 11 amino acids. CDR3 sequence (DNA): TGTGCCAGCATGGGGCAGGCTCGCCAGCATTTT. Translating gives CASMGQARQHF.

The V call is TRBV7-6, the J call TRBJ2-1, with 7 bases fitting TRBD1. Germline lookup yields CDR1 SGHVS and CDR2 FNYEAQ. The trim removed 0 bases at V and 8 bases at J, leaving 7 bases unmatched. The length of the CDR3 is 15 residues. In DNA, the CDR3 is TGTGCCAGCAGCTTAGCAGGGGGCAATCAGGATGAGCAGTTCTTC. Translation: CASSLAGGNQDEQFF.

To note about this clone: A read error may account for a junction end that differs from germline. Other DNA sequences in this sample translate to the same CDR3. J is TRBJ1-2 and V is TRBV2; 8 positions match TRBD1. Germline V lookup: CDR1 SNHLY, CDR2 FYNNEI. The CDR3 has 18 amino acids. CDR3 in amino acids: CASSESLGQGLTNYGYTF. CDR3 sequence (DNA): TGTGCCAGCAGTGAATCCCTAGGACAGGGATTAACTAATTATGGCTACACCTTC.

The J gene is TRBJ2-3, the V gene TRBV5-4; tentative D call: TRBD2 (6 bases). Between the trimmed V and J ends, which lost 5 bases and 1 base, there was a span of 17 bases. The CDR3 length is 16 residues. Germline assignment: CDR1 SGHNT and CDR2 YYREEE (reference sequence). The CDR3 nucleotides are TGTGCCAGCAGTCTGGGACCGGGAGCGGGCACAGATACGCAGTATTTT. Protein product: CASSLGPGAGTDTQYF.